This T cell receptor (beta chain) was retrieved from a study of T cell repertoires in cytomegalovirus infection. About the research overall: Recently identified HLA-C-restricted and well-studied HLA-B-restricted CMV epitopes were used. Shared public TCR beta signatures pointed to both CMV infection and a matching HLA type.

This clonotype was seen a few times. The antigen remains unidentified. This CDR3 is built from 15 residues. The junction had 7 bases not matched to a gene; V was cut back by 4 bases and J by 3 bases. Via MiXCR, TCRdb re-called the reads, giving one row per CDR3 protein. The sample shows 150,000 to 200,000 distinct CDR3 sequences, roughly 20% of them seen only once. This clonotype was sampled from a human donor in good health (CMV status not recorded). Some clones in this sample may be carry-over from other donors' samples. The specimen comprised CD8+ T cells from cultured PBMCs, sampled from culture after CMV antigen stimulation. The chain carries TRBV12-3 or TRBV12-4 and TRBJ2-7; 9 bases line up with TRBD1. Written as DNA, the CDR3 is TGTGCCAGCAGTTCATCTCGACAGGGGGTCTACGAGCAGTACTTC. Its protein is CASSSSRQGVYEQYF.